What follows are 21 T cell receptor beta chains derived from one specimen sequenced in a study of T cell repertoires and Cas9 in healthy adults. Only in-frame clones appear in the TCRdb table, and some are missing; sequencing was by immunoSEQ multiplex PCR. The sample holds about 22,000 clones; about 90% are singletons and the top ten take roughly 1.4%. Material for sequencing was CD4+ effector T cells (CD127+, CD25-, CD137-, CD154-) from PBMCs; culture status not recorded. The receptors were sampled from a human donor in good health.

The J gene is TRBJ1-5, the V gene TRBV28; D not certain. This CDR3 contains 16 residues. Between the trimmed V and J ends, which lost 3 bases and 2 bases, there was a span of 14 bases. CDR1 and CDR2 (germline): MDHEN, SYDVKM. CDR3 protein: CASSFYRRVGNQPQHF. CDR3 sequence (DNA): TGTGCCAGCAGTTTTTATAGACGGGTAGGCAATCAGCCCCAGCATTTT.

This sequence joins TRBV2 and TRBJ2-3, with 9 nucleotides matching TRBD2. V trimming: 7 bases; J trimming: 1 base; junction bases outside the gene matches: 3. The CDR3 covers 14 residues. Germline lookup yields CDR1 SNHLY and CDR2 FYNNEI. The CDR3 spells CASNERGGTDTQYF. The CDR3 bases are TGTGCCAGCAACGAGCGGGGGGGCACAGATACGCAGTATTTT.

The DNA for the CDR3 is TGTGCCAGCAGCGTAACTGCCACGGGATCCTACGAGCAGTACTTC. Its translation: CASSVTATGSYEQYF. The chain employs TRBV9 and TRBJ2-7; perhaps TRBD2 as D (5 bases). The V end lost 1 base, the J end lost 1 base, and 12 bases lay between the germline ends. The V gene's germline CDR1 is SGDLS and CDR2 YYNGEE. This CDR3 contains 15 residues.

V usage is TRBV28 and J usage is TRBJ1-2, with D perhaps TRBD1 (6 bases). V was trimmed by 7 bases and J by 8 bases, leaving 20 bases between them. Germline lookup yields CDR1 MDHEN and CDR2 SYDVKM. This CDR3 is 14 amino acids long. The CDR3 protein is CASKGTRFTDGYTF. The CDR3 DNA follows: TGTGCCAGCAAGGGGACAAGGTTTACGGACGGCTACACCTTC.

The CDR3 protein is CASSPPIGQGFDGELFF. The DNA for the CDR3 is TGTGCCAGCTCACCACCCATAGGACAGGGCTTTGACGGGGAGCTGTTTTTT. The genes are TRBV18 and TRBJ2-2, with 8 bases aligning to TRBD1. The CDR3 loop spans 17 amino acids. CDR1 is KGHSH, CDR2 LQKENI, per germline. V lost 0 bases, J lost 7 bases, and 10 bases stayed unmatched.

V and J are TRBV29-1 and TRBJ2-1; TRBD2 aligns across 7 bases. Germline assignment: CDR1 SQVTM and CDR2 ANQGSEA. This CDR3 contains 14 residues. The V gene end was trimmed by 7 bases and the J gene end by 0 bases; junction bases not matched to a gene: 6. The DNA for the CDR3 is TGCAGCGCCTCTAGCGGCCTCTCCTACAATGAGCAGTTCTTC. It is translated as CSASSGLSYNEQFF.

This chain links TRBV5-1 with TRBJ2-3, with 11 bases matching TRBD2. The V segment lost 4 bases and the J segment 1 base; nucleotides outside the gene matches: 5. The CDR3 length is 16 residues. CDR1 and CDR2 (germline): SGHRS, YFSETQ. The CDR3 reads CASSPLTSGGTDTQYF. CDR3 sequence (DNA): TGCGCCAGCAGCCCCCTGACTAGCGGGGGCACAGATACGCAGTATTTT.

The chain carries TRBV19 and TRBJ2-5, with no clear D. The CDR3 extends over 14 amino acids. Trimming took 2 bases from V and 4 from J, leaving 11 bases between them. Looked up from germline, CDR1 is LNHDA and CDR2 is SQIVND (reference sequence). As DNA, the CDR3 is TGTGCCAGTAGTATAATTGGGGATGGAGAGACCCAGTACTTC. This gives the protein CASSIIGDGETQYF.

The table lists this clone with a count of one. V gene TRBV7-9 combines with J gene TRBJ1-2; D ambiguous. This CDR3 is built from 14 residues. Germline CDR1 is SEHNR and CDR2 is FQNEAQ (reference sequence). V was clipped by 3 bases and J by 2 bases, with 10 bases between them. CDR3 protein: CASSLEEGNYGYTF. CDR3 nucleotides: TGTGCCAGCAGCTTGGAGGAAGGGAACTATGGCTACACCTTC.

The chain is built from TRBV27 and TRBJ2-1; D may correspond to TRBD1 or TRBD2 (5 bases each). The CDR3 totals 16 residues. The V end lost 2 bases, the J end lost 0 bases, and 11 bases lay between the germline ends. Germline V lookup: CDR1 MNHEY, CDR2 SMNVEV (reference sequence). The CDR3 region is CASSLKGPSSYNEQFF. CDR3 DNA sequence: TGTGCCAGCAGTTTAAAGGGACCAAGCTCCTACAATGAGCAGTTCTTC.

V usage is TRBV28 and J usage is TRBJ1-5, with D unresolved. The length of the CDR3 is 12 residues. Germline V CDR1 and CDR2: MDHEN, SYDVKM. Deletions cut 6 bases from V and 3 bases from J, with 6 bases between. Here the CDR3 reads CASSPLNQPQHF. CDR3 nucleotides: TGTGCCAGCAGCCCTCTCAATCAGCCCCAGCATTTT.

The rearrangement links TRBV19 to TRBJ2-1; 11 bases agree with TRBD2. This CDR3 contains 15 residues. The V and J ends lost 3 bases and 4 bases, in that order; junction bases with no gene match: 2. The germline V gene has CDR1 LNHDA and CDR2 SQIVND (reference sequence). The CDR3 protein is CASSISGRGYNEQFF. DNA for the CDR3: TGTGCCAGTAGTATTAGCGGGAGGGGATACAATGAGCAGTTCTTC.

Details on this clone: Here the CDR3 omits its conserved ending phenylalanine or tryptophan, so a read error is the likely source. The chain couples TRBV7-9 to TRBJ1-2; D call uncertain. Germline CDR1 and CDR2: SEHNR and FQNEAQ (reference sequence). This CDR3 has 14 amino acids. Trimming removed 10 bases at V and 0 bases at J, with 15 bases between. The CDR3 sequence is CATAGGSTNYGYTL. CDR3 coding DNA: TGTGCCACCGCGGGAGGGTCTACTAACTATGGCTACACCCTC.

The chain has TRBV7-3 and TRBJ2-2; 7 positions match TRBD1. Trimming cost V 6 bases and J 6 bases; bases outside gene matches: 7. This CDR3 contains 14 residues. The germline V gene encodes CDR1 SGHTA and CDR2 FQGTGA. CDR3 in amino acids: CASRTQGIAGELFF. CDR3 bases: TGTGCCAGCAGAACACAGGGGATCGCCGGGGAGCTGTTTTTT.

This chain joins TRBV28 and TRBJ1-1; TRBD1 is a possible D gene (6 bases). The CDR3 spans 16 residues. V gave up 1 base and J gave up 0 bases, with 12 bases separating them. CDR1 is MDHEN, CDR2 SYDVKM, per germline. The chain's CDR3 is CASSLSGRDMNTEAFF. In DNA, the CDR3 is TGTGCCAGCAGTTTATCTGGCAGGGACATGAACACTGAAGCTTTCTTT.

The gene calls are TRBV30 and TRBJ2-7; 8 nucleotides agree with TRBD2. The CDR3 runs 15 residues. The J segment lost 4 bases and the V segment lost 2 bases, leaving 10 bases of the junction unmatched. CDR1 and CDR2 from the germline V gene are GTSNPN and SVGIG (reference sequence). CDR3 DNA: TGTGCCTGGAGTAGAGGCGGGAGGATAGGTTACGAGCAGTACTTC. It encodes CAWSRGGRIGYEQYF.

The chain employs TRBV28 and TRBJ1-2; D is unresolved. Germline loops: CDR1 MDHEN, CDR2 SYDVKM. This CDR3 is built from 13 residues. The V and J ends lost 3 bases and 4 bases respectively, with 9 bases between them. CDR3 coding DNA: TGTGCCAGCAGTTTTGGGTCAGTCTATGGCTACACCTTC. Its translation is CASSFGSVYGYTF.

This CDR3 reads CASSDGYYGYTF. CDR3 coding DNA: TGTGCCAGTAGCGACGGTTACTATGGCTACACCTTC. The chain uses TRBV19 and TRBJ1-2; no definite D call. This CDR3 contains 12 residues. Per germline, CDR1 LNHDA and CDR2 SQIVND (reference sequence). Trimming took 6 bases from V and 3 from J, leaving 8 bases between them.

This clone was recorded once. The chain uses TRBV7-2 and TRBJ2-5; D tentatively fits TRBD1 or TRBD2 (6 bases each). Deletions cut 5 bases from V and 4 bases from J, with 14 bases between. Germline V gene sequence: CDR1 SGHTA, CDR2 FQGNSA. The CDR3 is 14 amino acids. CDR3 bases: TGTGCCAGCAGCCCCCAACAGGGAGGAGAGACCCAGTACTTC. It is translated as CASSPQQGGETQYF. Based on the CDR3 plus reference TRBV7-2 and TRBJ2-5, the full variable domain is GAGVSQSPSNKVTEKGKDVELRCDPISGHTALYWYRQSLGQGLEFLIYFQGNSAPDKSGLPSDRFSAERTGGSVSTLTIQRTQQEDSAVYLCASSPQQGGETQYFGPGTRLLVL.

The chain joins TRBV28 to TRBJ2-3; D call uncertain. The V gene lost 1 base and the J gene lost 2 bases, with 19 bases spanning the gap. The CDR3 consists of 18 residues. Germline assignment: CDR1 MDHEN and CDR2 SYDVKM. The CDR3: CASSLSGEVKKATDTQYF. DNA of the CDR3: TGTGCCAGCAGTTTATCGGGTGAGGTAAAGAAAGCCACAGATACGCAGTATTTT.

This clone has just a few counts. The rearrangement uses TRBV19 and TRBJ2-3, with D unclear. Germline CDR1 reads LNHDA; CDR2 reads SQIVND (reference sequence). This CDR3 spans 15 amino acids. V lost 5 bases and J lost 0, with 12 bases in between. As DNA, the CDR3 is TGTGCCAGTAGTGCCTACGAGGTGAGCACAGATACGCAGTATTTT. Residues: CASSAYEVSTDTQYF.